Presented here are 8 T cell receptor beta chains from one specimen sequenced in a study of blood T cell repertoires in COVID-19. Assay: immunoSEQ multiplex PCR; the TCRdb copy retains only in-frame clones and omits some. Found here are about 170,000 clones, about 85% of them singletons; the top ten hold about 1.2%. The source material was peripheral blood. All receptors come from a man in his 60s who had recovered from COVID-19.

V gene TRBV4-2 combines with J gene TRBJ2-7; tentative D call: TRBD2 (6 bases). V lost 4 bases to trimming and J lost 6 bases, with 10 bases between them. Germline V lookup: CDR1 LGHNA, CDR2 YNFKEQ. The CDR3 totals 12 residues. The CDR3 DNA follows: TGTGCCAGCAGCCGGGGACTTGGCGAGCAGTACTTC. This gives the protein CASSRGLGEQYF.

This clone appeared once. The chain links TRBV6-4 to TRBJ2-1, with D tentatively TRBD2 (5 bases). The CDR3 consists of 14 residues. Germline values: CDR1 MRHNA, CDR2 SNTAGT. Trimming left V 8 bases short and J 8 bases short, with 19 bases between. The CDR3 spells CASQPEHGIDEQFF. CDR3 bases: TGTGCCAGCCAGCCCGAACACGGGATCGATGAGCAGTTCTTC.

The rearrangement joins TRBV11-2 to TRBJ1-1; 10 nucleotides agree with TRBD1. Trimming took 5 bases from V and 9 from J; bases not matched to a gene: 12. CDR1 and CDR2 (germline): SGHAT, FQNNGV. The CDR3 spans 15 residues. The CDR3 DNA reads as TGTGCCAGCAGCCCCGGACAGGGGGGGTTTCTGAAAGCTTTCTTT. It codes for CASSPGQGGFLKAFF.

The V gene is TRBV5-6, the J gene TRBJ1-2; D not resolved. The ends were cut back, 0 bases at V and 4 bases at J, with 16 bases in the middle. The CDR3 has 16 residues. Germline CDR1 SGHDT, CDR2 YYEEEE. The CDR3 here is CASSLDPTLGSYGYTF. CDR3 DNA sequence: TGTGCCAGCAGCTTGGATCCGACTCTGGGGAGCTATGGCTACACCTTC.

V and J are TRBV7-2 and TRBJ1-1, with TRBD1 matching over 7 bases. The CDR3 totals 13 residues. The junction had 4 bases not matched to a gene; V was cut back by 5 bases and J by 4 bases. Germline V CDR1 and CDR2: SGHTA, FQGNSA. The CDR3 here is CASSLDRATEAFF. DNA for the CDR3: TGTGCCAGCAGCCTTGACAGGGCCACTGAAGCTTTCTTT.

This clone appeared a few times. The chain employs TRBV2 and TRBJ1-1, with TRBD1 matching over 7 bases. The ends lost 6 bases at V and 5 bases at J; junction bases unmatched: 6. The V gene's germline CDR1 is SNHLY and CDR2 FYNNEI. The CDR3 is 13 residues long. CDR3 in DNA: TGTGCCAGCAGCCGACAGGGAAAGACTGAAGCTTTCTTT. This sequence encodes CASSRQGKTEAFF.

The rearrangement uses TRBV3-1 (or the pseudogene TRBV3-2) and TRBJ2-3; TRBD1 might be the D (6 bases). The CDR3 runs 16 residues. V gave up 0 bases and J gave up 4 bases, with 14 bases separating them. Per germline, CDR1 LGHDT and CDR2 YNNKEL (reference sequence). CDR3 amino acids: CASSQDLAPGADTQYF. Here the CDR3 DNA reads TGTGCCAGCAGCCAAGATCTCGCCCCAGGGGCAGATACGCAGTATTTT.

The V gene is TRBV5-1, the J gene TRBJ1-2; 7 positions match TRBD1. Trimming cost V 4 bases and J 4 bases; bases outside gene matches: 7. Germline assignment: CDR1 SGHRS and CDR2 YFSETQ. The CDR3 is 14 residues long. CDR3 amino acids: CASSTRQGSYGYTF. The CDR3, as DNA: TGCGCCAGCAGCACGAGACAGGGTTCCTATGGCTACACCTTC.